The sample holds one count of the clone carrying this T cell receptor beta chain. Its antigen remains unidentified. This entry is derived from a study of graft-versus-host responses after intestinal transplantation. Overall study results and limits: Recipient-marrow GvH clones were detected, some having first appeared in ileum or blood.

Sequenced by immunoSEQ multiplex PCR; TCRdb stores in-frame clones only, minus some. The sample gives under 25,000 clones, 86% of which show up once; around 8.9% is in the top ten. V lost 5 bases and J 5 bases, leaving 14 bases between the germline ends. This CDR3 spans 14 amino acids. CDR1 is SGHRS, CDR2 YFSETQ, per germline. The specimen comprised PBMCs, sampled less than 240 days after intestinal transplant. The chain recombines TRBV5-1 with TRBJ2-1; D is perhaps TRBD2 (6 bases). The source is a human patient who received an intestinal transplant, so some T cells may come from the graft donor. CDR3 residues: CASSPGLLNNEQFF. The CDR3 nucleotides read TGCGCCAGCAGTCCGGGACTCCTTAACAATGAGCAGTTCTTC.